This TCR beta chain was profiled in a study of cytomegalovirus exposure and HLA in healthy donors. Whole-study results and caveats: In an earlier analysis, most TCR beta V segments were productive about 90% or about 30% of the time. The authors later found HLA-associated TCR beta chains more clonally expanded than equally common others.

PCR primers comprised 60 Vbeta and 13 Jbeta primers. The method was immunoSEQ multiplex PCR; TCRdb's version includes in-frame clones alone and lacks a portion of them. Of around 190,000 clones in the sample, around 81% were seen once. CDR1 is MNHEY, CDR2 SMNVEV, per germline (reference sequence). With 8 bases clipped from V and 4 bases from J, the junction kept 2 bases outside the gene matches. This CDR3 contains 13 residues. Comment on this clone: The antigen remains unidentified.

This chain connects TRBV27 to TRBJ2-5, with 12 bases fitting TRBD2. This TCR was recovered from a man aged 35 to 55 in good health and CMV-seronegative. What was sequenced was PBMCs. This CDR3 is CASGGLAGETQYF. The CDR3 DNA sequence: TGTGCCAGCGGGGGACTAGCGGGAGAGACCCAGTACTTC.